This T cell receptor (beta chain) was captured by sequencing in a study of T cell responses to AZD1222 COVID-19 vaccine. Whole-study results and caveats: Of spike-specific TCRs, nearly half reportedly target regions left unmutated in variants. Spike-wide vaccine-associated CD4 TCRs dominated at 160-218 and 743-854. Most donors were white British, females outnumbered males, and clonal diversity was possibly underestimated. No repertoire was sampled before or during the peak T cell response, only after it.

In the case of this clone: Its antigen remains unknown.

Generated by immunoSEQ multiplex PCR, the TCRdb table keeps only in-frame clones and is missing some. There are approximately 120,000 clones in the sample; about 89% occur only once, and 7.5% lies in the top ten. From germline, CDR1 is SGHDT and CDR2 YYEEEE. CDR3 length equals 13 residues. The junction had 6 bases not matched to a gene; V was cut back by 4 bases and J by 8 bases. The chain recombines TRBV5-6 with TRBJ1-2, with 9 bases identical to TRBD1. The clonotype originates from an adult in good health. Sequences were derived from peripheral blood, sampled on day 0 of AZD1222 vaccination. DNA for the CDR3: TGTGCCAGCAGCGATACAGGGGGCAACGGCTACACCTTC. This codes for CASSDTGGNGYTF.